This TCR beta chain came from a study of OX40 agonist ivuxolimab in advanced cancers. Study information: Eligibility rules accepted prior anti-PD-1, anti-PD-L1 or anti-CTLA-4 therapy, and 30% to 40% had some.

TCRdb's table, derived via immunoSEQ multiplex PCR, lists solely in-frame clones and lacks some. The sample shows roughly 89,000 clones, approximately 91% of them seen only once. Findings and caveats of the study: At 0.1 to 3.0 mg/kg and by week 6, clonal expansion occurred in CD4+ and CD8+ blood T cells.

Notes on this clone: Antigen specificity is unknown.

The CDR3 length is 14 residues. CDR1 is MDHEN, CDR2 SYDVKM, per germline. After removal of 7 bases from V and 4 bases from J, the junction contained 7 bases not matched to a gene. The chain carries TRBV28 and TRBJ2-7; 10 nucleotides line up with TRBD2. The starting material was CD4+ or CD8+ T cells sorted from blood, obtained in a trial of the OX40 agonist ivuxolimab. This receptor was identified in an adult with an advanced solid tumor such as melanoma, head and neck, liver or kidney cancer. CDR3 nucleotides: TGTGCCAGCACACGGACTAGCGGTGGATACGAGCAGTACTTC. Encoded protein: CASTRTSGGYEQYF.